These 5 T cell receptor beta chains were all obtained from the same sample, sequenced in a study of vaccination effects on CD4 cells after COVID-19. The repertoire was sequenced with immunoSEQ multiplex PCR; TCRdb's copy has only in-frame clones and lacks some. The data show tens of thousands of clones, under 90% seen once. Their cognate antigens are unknown. Antigen-specific CD4+ T cells were first expanded with viral peptide pools by the ViraFEST assay and only then sequenced. An approximately ten-day culture period preceded the isolation of CD4+ T cells. The study found no prior SARS-CoV-2 infection in the vaccine recipients, who tested negative for nucleocapsid antibodies. The sequences come from CD4+ T cells from PBMCs cultured with SARS-CoV-2 spike peptides, collected before COVID-19 vaccination. These receptors originate from a human donor who received a COVID-19 vaccine.

The chain recombines TRBV24-1 with TRBJ1-2; 9 bases agree with TRBD1. Germline lookup yields CDR1 KGHDR and CDR2 SFDVKD. The CDR3 is made up of 15 amino acids. J gave up 6 bases and V 3 bases, and 7 bases lay outside the gene matches. The CDR3 loop is CATSDPGQGEDGYTF. CDR3 DNA: TGTGCCACCAGTGATCCGGGACAGGGAGAGGATGGCTACACCTTC.

This clone was detected a few times. Other DNA sequences of this sample code for an identical CDR3. The CDR3 here is CASSLQGNPYEQYV. CDR3 DNA sequence: TGCGCCAGCAGCTTACAGGGAAACCCCTACGAGCAGTACGTC. V usage is TRBV5-1 and J usage is TRBJ2-7; D may be TRBD1 (6 bases). This CDR3 has 14 residues. With 2 bases removed from V and 2 bases from J, the gap between germline ends came to 11 bases. CDR1 SGHRS and CDR2 YFSETQ come from the germline V gene.

The chain has TRBV19 and TRBJ2-3; D not certain. The CDR3 has 12 amino acids. The V gene's germline CDR1 is LNHDA and CDR2 SQIVND (reference sequence). Trimming pared 0 bases from V and 7 bases from J, leaving 5 bases between. DNA for the CDR3: TGTGCCAGTAGTATAGATGATAATACGCAGTATTTT. Translation: CASSIDDNTQYF.

This clone was counted only a few times. The rearrangement links TRBV2 to TRBJ2-7; 7 nucleotides line up with TRBD1. Germline CDR1 and CDR2: SNHLY and FYNNEI. CDR3 length: 14 amino acids. V lost 5 bases to trimming and J lost 2 bases; unmatched junction nucleotides: 6. The CDR3, as DNA: TGTGCCAGCAGTCGCCGGGACAGAACCTACGAGCAGTACGTC. This gives the protein CASSRRDRTYEQYV.

Only one count was recorded for this clone. CDR3 nucleotide sequence: TGTGCCAGCTCAGCCGAGATCGGACAGCATTACGAGCAGTACGTC. Translated, it gives CASSAEIGQHYEQYV. The chain links TRBV18 to TRBJ2-7; tentatively, D is TRBD1 (6 bases). The germline CDR1 and CDR2 sequences are KGHSH and LQKENI. The V end lost 5 bases, the J end lost 4 bases, and 18 bases lay between the germline ends. The CDR3 totals 15 residues.